Below are 11 T cell receptor beta chains sequenced from a single sample in a study of naive and memory T cell subsets. An equimolar mix of two oligonucleotides served as the beta constant-region primer for TRBC1 and TRBC2. Nested alpha and beta constant-region primers with the SP2 primer drove four PCR rounds on ligated cDNA. TCRdb reanalysed the UMI-ligation and nested PCR reads using MiXCR and keeps one entry per CDR3 protein. The repertoire holds about 120,000 distinct CDR3 sequences, just over 35% seen once, with roughly 0.86% in the top ten. The sample consisted of central memory CD4+ T cells from blood. All receptors derive from a human donor in good health.

The chain uses TRBV20-1 and TRBJ2-3, with TRBD2 matching over 8 bases. Per the germline V gene, CDR1 is DFQATT and CDR2 is SNEGSKA (reference sequence). With V trimmed by 7 bases and J by 3 bases, 12 bases remained unmatched. This CDR3 has 15 residues. The CDR3 nucleotides read TGCAGTGTTGCAGTCCCAGCGGGAGTGACAGATACGCAGTATTTT. Translated, it gives CSVAVPAGVTDTQYF.

This clonotype has more than one count but fewer than ten. The rearrangement joins TRBV6-2 or TRBV6-3 to TRBJ2-2; D perhaps matches TRBD1 (6 bases). The germline V gene encodes CDR1 MNHEY and CDR2 SVGEGT. Deletions cut 6 bases from V and 5 bases from J, with 16 bases between. The CDR3 runs 15 residues. CDR3 amino acids: CASSTRTGTTGELFF. The CDR3 DNA reads TGTGCCAGCAGCACTCGAACAGGGACAACCGGGGAGCTGTTTTTT.

This clonotype has a handful of counts. The genes are TRBV10-3 and TRBJ1-2; D gene unclear. With 3 bases removed from V and 2 bases from J, the gap between germline ends came to 19 bases. CDR3 length: 17 amino acids. Germline CDR1 and CDR2: ENHRY and SYGVKD. CDR3 protein: CAISDPRAENYNYGYTF. The CDR3 DNA reads TGTGCCATCAGTGACCCCCGAGCAGAGAACTACAACTATGGCTACACCTTC.

The chain joins TRBV20-1 to TRBJ2-3; the D gene is possibly TRBD2 (6 bases). This CDR3 region has 15 residues. Germline lookup yields CDR1 DFQATT and CDR2 SNEGSKA (reference sequence). V was trimmed by 1 base and J by 0 bases, leaving 11 bases between them. CDR3 coding DNA: TGCAGTGCTAGAGCCACTAGCAGCAGCACAGATACGCAGTATTTT. It codes for CSARATSSSTDTQYF.

The rearrangement uses TRBV29-1 and TRBJ1-1; D may be TRBD1 (6 bases). Germline V CDR1 and CDR2: SQVTM, ANQGSEA. V lost 7 bases to trimming and J lost 1 base, with 16 bases between them. This CDR3 comprises 14 residues. The CDR3 spells CSGRPGTSNTEAFF. CDR3 sequence (DNA): TGCAGCGGAAGGCCCGGGACATCGAACACTGAAGCTTTCTTT.

As regards this clonotype: The junction departs from the called germline gene at one end, perhaps through a read error. The chain recombines TRBV3-1 with TRBJ1-2; no reliable D call. Per germline, CDR1 LGHDT and CDR2 YNNKEL (reference sequence). The CDR3 has 11 amino acids. The CDR3 reads CASSQGVIQLF. DNA for the CDR3: TGTGCCAGCAGCCAGGGAGTAATACAGCTCTTC.

The chain combines TRBV12-3 or TRBV12-4 with TRBJ2-7; 7 bases align to TRBD2. There are 13 residues in the CDR3. V dropped 6 bases and J dropped 7; count of bases not matched to a gene: 9. CDR3 nucleotide sequence: TGTGCCAGCAGAAGTACGGGACTACCTGAGCAGTACTTC. This translates into CASRSTGLPEQYF.

The chain is built from TRBV20-1 and TRBJ2-1; the D is unclear. The CDR3 sequence is 14 residues long. Trimming removed 6 bases from V and 0 bases from J, with 12 bases in between. Germline V gives CDR1 DFQATT, CDR2 SNEGSKA (reference sequence). The CDR3 bases are TGCAGTGCCTTTACTCGCAGCTCCTACAATGAGCAGTTCTTC. It encodes CSAFTRSSYNEQFF.

This clonotype has just a few counts. V usage is TRBV6-6 and J usage is TRBJ2-1, with no clear D. Trimming took 5 bases from V and 0 from J, leaving 17 bases between them. Germline V gene data show CDR1 as MNHNY and CDR2 as SVGAGI (reference sequence). The CDR3 covers 17 residues. DNA of the CDR3: TGTGCCAGCAGTACTCTTTTAGGCTGGAGCTCCTACAATGAGCAGTTCTTC. Translated, it gives CASSTLLGWSSYNEQFF.

This clonotype was seen only a few times. J is TRBJ2-7 and V is TRBV19, with TRBD2 matching 7 bases. The germline V gene encodes CDR1 LNHDA and CDR2 SQIVND (reference sequence). This CDR3 comprises 14 residues. The junction had 8 bases not matched to a gene; V was cut back by 6 bases and J by 3 bases. The CDR3 DNA reads TGTGCCAGTAGCCCCGGGACTACGAACTACGAGCAGTACTTC. It codes for CASSPGTTNYEQYF.

The chain couples TRBV28 to TRBJ1-1; D remains unclear. The CDR3 extends over 15 amino acids. Germline V gene data show CDR1 as MDHEN and CDR2 as SYDVKM. V dropped 4 bases and J dropped 0 bases, with 12 bases sitting between them. This CDR3 is CASSYRATMNTEAFF. CDR3 DNA: TGTGCCAGCAGTTACCGGGCTACGATGAACACTGAAGCTTTCTTT.